Presented here are 14 T cell receptor beta chains from one specimen sequenced in a study of shared clonotypes between healthy human individuals. Produced via immunoSEQ multiplex PCR; TCRdb's table is partial and in-frame only. The sample lists millions of clones, 90% to 95% seen once, with roughly 0.14% in the top ten. Sequenced material: naive CD4+ T cells sorted from blood. Subset in this sample: CD45RA+ positively selected. These receptor sequences come from a man between 18 and 29 years old in good health.

The genes are TRBV12-1 and TRBJ1-1. TRBV12-1 is classified as a pseudogene. The CDR3 consists of 14 residues. The CDR3 bases are TGTGCCCGTCGCCGTGGGGTGGGGAACACTGAAGCTTTCTTT. The encoded protein is CARRRGVGNTEAFF.

This chain connects TRBV28 to TRBJ1-5; D not certain. V shed 6 bases and J shed 3 bases, with 18 bases lying between them. CDR3 length: 16 amino acids. From germline, CDR1 is MDHEN and CDR2 SYDVKM. The CDR3 DNA reads TGTGCCAGCAGACCGGGCAGGTCTGGCGCCAATCAGCCCCAGCATTTT. Amino acid sequence: CASRPGRSGANQPQHF.

This clone was seen once. In DNA, the CDR3 is TGTGCCAGCAGTTTCGCGCGGGTAGCTAACTATGGCTACACCTTC. This encodes CASSFARVANYGYTF. This chain uses TRBV28 with TRBJ1-2; the D is unclear. The CDR3 loop spans 15 amino acids. The V gene lost 3 bases and the J gene lost 0 bases, with 11 bases spanning the gap. Germline CDR1 is MDHEN and CDR2 is SYDVKM.

This clone was detected only once. The genes are TRBV7-9 and TRBJ2-3; TRBD2 matches 7 bases. CDR3 size: 16 residues. Germline CDR1 is SEHNR and CDR2 is FQNEAQ (reference sequence). V gave up 1 base and J gave up 2 bases; unmatched junction bases: 6. The CDR3 DNA follows: TGTGCCAGCAGCTTAGGCAGCGGGGATCTCACAGATACGCAGTATTTT. Amino acid sequence: CASSLGSGDLTDTQYF.

The rearrangement joins TRBV6-5 to TRBJ1-5, with D possibly TRBD1 on 5 matching bases. Between the trimmed V and J ends, which lost 4 bases and 5 bases, there was a span of 18 bases. There are 16 residues in the CDR3. Germline CDR1 reads MNHEY; CDR2 reads SVGAGI. As DNA, the CDR3 is TGTGCCAGCAGTTCCCTAAGTGGGGCGGGCTATCAGCCCCAGCATTTT. Residues: CASSSLSGAGYQPQHF.

The J gene is TRBJ1-2, the V gene TRBV6-5, with D maybe TRBD1 (6 bases). The germline CDR1 and CDR2 sequences are MNHEY and SVGAGI. The CDR3 is 15 amino acids. V shed 6 bases and J shed 6 bases, with 20 bases lying between them. The CDR3 DNA is TGTGCCAGCAGCAATATCATTGGGGGCATGAATGGCTACACCTTC. Its protein is CASSNIIGGMNGYTF.

For the CDR3, the DNA is TGTGCCAGTAGTCGTGACCCAAATCGGTACGAGCAGTACTTC. This sequence encodes CASSRDPNRYEQYF. The V gene is TRBV19, the J gene TRBJ2-7; D unclear. Between the trimmed V and J ends, which lost 5 bases and 4 bases, there was a span of 15 bases. Germline loops: CDR1 LNHDA, CDR2 SQIVND (reference sequence). The length of the CDR3 is 14 residues.

The rearrangement uses TRBV18 and TRBJ1-1, with 8 bases identical to TRBD1. The CDR3 runs 14 residues. V shed 6 bases and J 4 bases; nucleotides not matched to a gene: 7. From germline, CDR1 is KGHSH and CDR2 LQKENI. The CDR3 region is CASSRQGASTEAFF. In DNA form, the CDR3 reads TGTGCCAGCTCCCGGCAGGGGGCGAGCACTGAAGCTTTCTTT.

The chain carries TRBV29-1 and TRBJ1-1, with a weak D call TRBD1 (5 bases). Germline V gives CDR1 SQVTM, CDR2 ANQGSEA. With 6 bases removed from V and 2 bases from J, the gap between germline ends came to 10 bases. This CDR3 has 12 amino acids. DNA of the CDR3: TGCAGCGTCCCGGGGGACAACACTGAAGCTTTCTTT. Translation gives CSVPGDNTEAFF.

This chain joins TRBV4-1 and TRBJ2-7; D is unresolved. V was clipped by 0 bases and J by 4 bases, with 7 bases between them. Germline CDR1 reads MGHRA; CDR2 reads YSYEKL. CDR3 length: 13 residues. The CDR3 coding sequence is TGCGCCAGCAGCCAAGAAAGTGAGTACGAGCAGTACTTC. This gives the protein CASSQESEYEQYF.

The chain combines TRBV2 with TRBJ2-3; no definite D call. V gave up 8 bases and J gave up 0 bases, with 9 bases separating them. Germline CDR1 and CDR2: SNHLY and FYNNEI. The CDR3 is 13 amino acids. CDR3: CASPQQSTDTQYF. The CDR3 DNA reads TGTGCCAGCCCCCAGCAAAGCACAGATACGCAGTATTTT.

The chain joins TRBV4-1 to TRBJ1-5; D possibly corresponds to TRBD1 (5 bases). The germline CDR1 and CDR2 sequences are MGHRA and YSYEKL. The CDR3 length is 14 residues. Trimming removed 3 bases from V and 4 bases from J, with 10 bases in between. In DNA, the CDR3 is TGCGCCAGCAGCCAGACAGAACCAAATCAGCCCCAGCATTTT. Translating gives CASSQTEPNQPQHF.

The table lists this clone with a count of one. The same CDR3 can be traced to other DNA sequences in this sample. This chain links TRBV6-6 with TRBJ1-4; weak D call: TRBD1 (6 bases). The CDR3 is 14 residues long. V shed 2 bases and J shed 5 bases, with 9 bases lying between them. Germline CDR1 reads MNHNY; CDR2 reads SVGAGI (reference sequence). The DNA for the CDR3 is TGTGCCAGCAGTTACGGGCAGGGGAATGAAAAACTGTTTTTT. Amino acid sequence: CASSYGQGNEKLFF.

The genes are TRBV10-3 and TRBJ2-5; 10 bases map to TRBD1. The J call may be mistaken, given a closer DNA end match to TRBJ2-7. CDR1 ENHRY and CDR2 SYGVKD come from the germline V gene. The CDR3 sequence is 14 residues long. CDR3 bases: TGTGCCATCGGAGGGACAGGGGTAACCTACGAGCAGTACTTC. This gives the protein CAIGGTGVTYEQYF.